Sequencing of this T cell receptor (beta chain) was carried out in a study of T cell responses to AZD1222 COVID-19 vaccine. General study points: Clonal diversity may have been underestimated, and the donors were mostly white British, with more females than males.

V lost 3 bases and J lost 7, with 10 bases in between. CDR3 length: 14 residues. CDR1 is MNHEY, CDR2 SMNVEV, per germline (reference sequence). With regard to this clone: Antigen unknown.

TCRdb's table, derived via immunoSEQ multiplex PCR, lists solely in-frame clones and lacks some. The sample shows around 110,000 clones, approximately 85% of them seen only once. The chain links TRBV27 to TRBJ1-6; D gene ambiguous. The sequence came from an adult in good health. The source material was peripheral blood, sampled on day 0 of MenACWY control vaccination. CDR3 sequence: CASSLGLGNSPLHF. The CDR3 DNA follows: TGTGCCAGCAGTTTGGGGTTGGGAAATTCACCCCTCCACTTT.